This is a list of T cell receptor beta chains from one sample in a study of long-term antiretroviral therapy in people with HIV. Using immunoSEQ multiplex PCR, the repertoire was profiled, and TCRdb retains in-frame clones only, with some absent. Of tens of thousands of clones in the sample, about 90% were seen once. Sequenced material: unsorted PBMCs, taken 2 years after starting antiretroviral therapy. These receptor sequences come from a man in his fifties or sixties with HIV. Both conserved end residues are part of each CDR3.

CDR3aa: CASSRGDRALSRANVLTF
j_gene: TRBJ2-6
v_gene: TRBV18

CDR3aa: CASSKDEGRSSSYNSPLHF
j_gene: TRBJ1-6
v_gene: TRBV21-1

CDR3aa: CASSYSRDLYGYTF
j_gene: TRBJ1-2
v_gene: TRBV7-2

CDR3aa: CASSNHYGYTF
j_gene: TRBJ1-2
v_gene: TRBV6-5

CDR3aa: CASSLGVTSYEQYF
j_gene: TRBJ2-7
v_gene: TRBV11-2

CDR3aa: CASRTGGATGELFF
j_gene: TRBJ2-2
v_gene: TRBV6-5

CDR3aa: CASSVRGLDTEAFF
j_gene: TRBJ1-1
v_gene: TRBV2

CDR3aa: CASSGEGGTEAFF
j_gene: TRBJ1-1
v_gene: TRBV5-1

CDR3aa: CATSGGIADTQYF
j_gene: TRBJ2-3
v_gene: TRBV15

CDR3aa: CAISQGEYTGELFF
j_gene: TRBJ2-2
v_gene: TRBV10-3

CDR3aa: CASSESWTGVSAAGYTF
j_gene: TRBJ1-2
v_gene: TRBV2

CDR3aa: CASSESVGDQPQHF
j_gene: TRBJ1-5
v_gene: TRBV2

CDR3aa: CASSQGAVDRNSPLHF
j_gene: TRBJ1-6
v_gene: TRBV4-3

CDR3aa: CASSVGFTNTGELFF
j_gene: TRBJ2-2
v_gene: TRBV9

CDR3aa: CASSGAANSGNTIYF
j_gene: TRBJ1-3
v_gene: TRBV2

CDR3aa: CASSPHMAGEGEETQYF
j_gene: TRBJ2-5
v_gene: TRBV7-2

CDR3aa: CASSLRAGMGEQYF
j_gene: TRBJ2-7
v_gene: TRBV7-3

CDR3aa: CASSLDIAKNIQYF
j_gene: TRBJ2-4
v_gene: TRBV7-2

CDR3aa: CASSRSRAGGLLGEQFF
j_gene: TRBJ2-1
v_gene: TRBV7-2

CDR3aa: CASSQDVEQFF
j_gene: TRBJ2-1
v_gene: TRBV7-2

CDR3aa: CASSLLTGREETQYF
j_gene: TRBJ2-5
v_gene: TRBV11-2

CDR3aa: CASSQETGGPYEQYF
j_gene: TRBJ2-7
v_gene: TRBV4-3

CDR3aa: CASSPGTGRADTQYF
j_gene: TRBJ2-3
v_gene: TRBV9

CDR3aa: CASSLRGGTYEQYF
j_gene: TRBJ2-7
v_gene: TRBV28

CDR3aa: CASRGLGVYYGYTF
j_gene: TRBJ1-2
v_gene: TRBV28

CDR3aa: CASSLGYKLTEAFF
j_gene: TRBJ1-1
v_gene: TRBV7-9

CDR3aa: CASSAGLIYGYTF
j_gene: TRBJ1-2
v_gene: TRBV25-1

CDR3aa: CASRQANTGELFF
j_gene: TRBJ2-2
v_gene: TRBV7-2

CDR3aa: CASSYRGADGEKLFF
j_gene: TRBJ1-4
v_gene: TRBV6-5

CDR3aa: CASSHRPGQGQETQYF
j_gene: TRBJ2-5
v_gene: TRBV16